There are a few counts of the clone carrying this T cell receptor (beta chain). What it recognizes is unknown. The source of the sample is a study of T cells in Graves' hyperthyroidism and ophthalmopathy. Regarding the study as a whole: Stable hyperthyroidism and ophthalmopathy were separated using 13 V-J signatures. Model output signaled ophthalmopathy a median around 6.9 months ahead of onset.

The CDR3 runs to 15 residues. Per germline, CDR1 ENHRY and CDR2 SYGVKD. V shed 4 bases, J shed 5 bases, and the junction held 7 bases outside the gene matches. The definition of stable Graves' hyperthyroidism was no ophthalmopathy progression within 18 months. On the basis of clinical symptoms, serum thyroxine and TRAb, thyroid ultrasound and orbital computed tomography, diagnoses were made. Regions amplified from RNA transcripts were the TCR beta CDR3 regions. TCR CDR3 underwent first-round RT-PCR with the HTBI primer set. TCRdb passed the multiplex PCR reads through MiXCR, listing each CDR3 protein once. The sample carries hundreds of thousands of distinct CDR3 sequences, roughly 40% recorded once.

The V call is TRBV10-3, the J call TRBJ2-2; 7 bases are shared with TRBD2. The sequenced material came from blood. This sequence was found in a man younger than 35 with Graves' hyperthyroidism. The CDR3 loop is CAISASGGGTGELFF. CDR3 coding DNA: TGTGCCATCAGTGCTTCGGGAGGCGGAACCGGGGAGCTGTTTTTT.